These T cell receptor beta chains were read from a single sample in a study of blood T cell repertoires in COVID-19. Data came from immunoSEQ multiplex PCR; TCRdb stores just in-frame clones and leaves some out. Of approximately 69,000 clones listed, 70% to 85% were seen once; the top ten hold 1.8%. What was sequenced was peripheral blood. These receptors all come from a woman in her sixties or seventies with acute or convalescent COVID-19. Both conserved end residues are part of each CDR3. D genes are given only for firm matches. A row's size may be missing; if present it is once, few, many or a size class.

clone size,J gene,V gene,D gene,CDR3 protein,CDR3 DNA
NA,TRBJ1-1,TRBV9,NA,CASSAQGIVSEAFF,TGTGCCAGCAGCGCACAGGGAATCGTCTCTGAAGCTTTCTTT
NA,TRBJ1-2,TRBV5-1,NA,CASSLEGGEANYGYTF,TGCGCCAGCAGCTTGGAAGGAGGGGAGGCTAACTATGGCTACACCTTC
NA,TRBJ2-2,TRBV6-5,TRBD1,CASSLGQSITGELFF,TGTGCCAGCAGTTTGGGACAGTCTATCACCGGGGAGCTGTTTTTT
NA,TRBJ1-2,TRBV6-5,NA,CASRPGGGDGYTF,TGTGCCAGCAGACCTGGGGGAGGAGATGGCTACACCTTC
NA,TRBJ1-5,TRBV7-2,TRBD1,CASSAGGRQPQHF,TGTGCCAGCAGCGCAGGGGGCCGACAGCCCCAGCATTTT
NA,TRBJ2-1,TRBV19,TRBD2,CASSIRTSEYNEQFF,TGTGCCAGTAGTATTCGGACTAGCGAGTACAATGAGCAGTTCTTC
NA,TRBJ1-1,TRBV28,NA,CASSPLEPGTEAFF,TGTGCCAGCAGTCCCCTGGAACCAGGGACTGAAGCTTTCTTT
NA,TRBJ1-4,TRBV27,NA,CASSPSGMIGWINEKLFF,TGTGCCAGCAGCCCCTCGGGGATGATCGGGTGGATAAATGAAAAACTGTTTTTT
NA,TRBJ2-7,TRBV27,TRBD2,CASSLSLFGGGNPYEQYF,TGTGCCAGCAGTTTATCCCTCTTTGGCGGGGGGAATCCGTACGAGCAGTACTTC
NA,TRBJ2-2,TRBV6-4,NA,CASSESGYTGELFF,TGTGCCAGCAGTGAAAGCGGGTACACCGGGGAGCTGTTTTTT
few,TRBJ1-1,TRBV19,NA,CASSRGWSNAEAFF,TGTGCCAGTAGTCGGGGTTGGTCGAATGCTGAAGCTTTCTTT
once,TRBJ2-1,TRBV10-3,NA,CATGLNYNEQFF,TGTGCCACCGGACTCAACTACAATGAGCAGTTCTTC
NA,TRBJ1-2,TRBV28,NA,CASSLTYPNYGYTF,TGTGCCAGCAGTTTAACTTACCCTAACTATGGCTACACCTTC
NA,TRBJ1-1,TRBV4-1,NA,CASSQDRISAAFF,TGCGCCAGCAGCCAAGATCGTATCTCTGCGGCTTTCTTT
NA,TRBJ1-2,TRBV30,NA,CAWAGAVGYTF,TGTGCCTGGGCAGGGGCGGTGGGCTACACCTTC
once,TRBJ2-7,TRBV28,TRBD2,CASSTTPGTRAYEQYF,TGTGCCAGCAGCACCACCCCGGGGACTAGGGCCTACGAGCAGTACTTC
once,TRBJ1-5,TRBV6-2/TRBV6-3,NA,CASSLSGLSNQPQHF,TGTGCCAGCAGTTTATCAGGGCTTAGCAATCAGCCCCAGCATTTT
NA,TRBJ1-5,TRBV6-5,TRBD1,CASSYPGQGDQPQHF,TGTGCCAGCAGTTACCCCGGACAGGGAGATCAGCCCCAGCATTTT
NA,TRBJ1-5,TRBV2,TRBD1,CASSNRGAQPQHF,TGTGCCAGCAGCAACAGGGGAGCCCAGCCCCAGCATTTT
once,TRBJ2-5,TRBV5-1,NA,CASSLGLDLKETQYF,TGCGCCAGCAGCTTGGGACTGGACTTAAAAGAGACCCAGTACTTC
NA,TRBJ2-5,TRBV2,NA,CASSEQLETQYF,TGTGCCAGCAGTGAACAGTTAGAGACCCAGTACTTC
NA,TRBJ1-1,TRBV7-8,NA,CASSLSGSEAFF,TGTGCCAGCAGCTTATCAGGATCTGAAGCTTTCTTT
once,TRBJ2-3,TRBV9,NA,CASSDTGAGTQYF,TGTGCCAGCAGCGACACCGGTGCGGGTACGCAGTATTTT
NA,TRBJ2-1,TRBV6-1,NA,CASSHNNEQFF,TGTGCCAGCAGTCACAACAATGAGCAGTTCTTC
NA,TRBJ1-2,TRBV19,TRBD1,CARSRDSYKKLTMHYGYTF,TGTGCCCGCTCCCGGGACAGTTATAAAAAGCTAACTATGCACTATGGCTACACCTTC
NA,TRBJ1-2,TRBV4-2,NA,CASSQERRDGYTF,TGTGCCAGCAGCCAAGAGAGGAGAGATGGCTACACCTTC
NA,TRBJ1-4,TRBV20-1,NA,CSAPDSEKLFF,TGCAGTGCCCCCGACAGCGAAAAACTGTTTTTT
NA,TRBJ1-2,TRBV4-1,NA,CASSQRPPEANYGYTF,TGCGCCAGCAGCCAACGTCCCCCTGAGGCTAACTATGGCTACACCTTC
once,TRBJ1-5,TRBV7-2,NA,CASSSYAGNQPQHF,TGTGCCAGCAGCTCCTATGCAGGAAATCAGCCCCAGCATTTT
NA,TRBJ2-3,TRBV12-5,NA,CASGLVLAGYTDTQYF,TGTGCTAGTGGTTTGGTATTGGCAGGGTACACAGATACGCAGTATTTT
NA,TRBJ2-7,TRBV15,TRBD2,CATSRGGTSGSRDEQYF,TGTGCCACCAGCAGAGGCGGGACTAGCGGGAGTAGAGACGAGCAGTACTTC
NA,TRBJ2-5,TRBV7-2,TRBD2,CASSLDRWAGGPETQYF,TGTGCCAGCAGCTTAGATAGGTGGGCGGGGGGGCCAGAGACCCAGTACTTC
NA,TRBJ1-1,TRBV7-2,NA,CASSLERNTEAFF,TGTGCCAGCAGCTTAGAGAGGAACACTGAAGCTTTCTTT